A single sample is the source of the 30 T cell receptor beta chains below, sequenced in a study of neurological immune-mediated disorders (dated by TCRdb to the late 2010s). The library was produced with 5' RACE. Sequencing was carried out with an Illumina HiSeq 2500. Using fastp at Q25 and MiXCR, TCRdb reprocessed the public reads and kept productive beta chains. CDR3 protein sequences are deduplicated, and each keeps its most common genes and DNA. The sample table records 20,000 or so distinct CDR3 sequences; approximately 2.5% of these occur just once. The leading ten clones occupy 5.5% of the sample. The sequenced material came from PBMCs. All receptors derive from a woman younger than 35 with multiple sclerosis.

This clonotype was observed many times. This chain links TRBV12-3 or TRBV12-4 with TRBJ2-5; perhaps D is TRBD1 or TRBD2 (5 bases each). V shed 7 bases and J shed 4 bases, with 25 bases lying between them. This CDR3 comprises 17 residues. CDR3 nucleotide sequence: TGTGCCAGCAACCCCTCGTCGAGGGGCGCGGGTTTAGAGACCCAGTACTTC. Protein: CASNPSSRGAGLETQYF.

This clonotype was seen many times. In nucleotides, the CDR3 is TGCAGCGTTGAAGATCCCGGCTATGGCTACACCTTC. Translating it yields CSVEDPGYGYTF. V usage is TRBV29-1 and J usage is TRBJ1-2, with D unresolved. In germline, CDR1 is SQVTM, CDR2 ANQGSEA. This CDR3 is 12 amino acids long. The ends were cut back, 0 bases at V and 4 bases at J, with 6 bases in the middle.

This clonotype was picked up many times. Mismatch with germline at one junction end may stem from a read error. This chain uses TRBV12-3 or TRBV12-4 with TRBJ2-5; TRBD2 agrees at 8 bases. This CDR3 is built from 11 residues. CDR3 loop: CASSAGLGEIF. The DNA for the CDR3 is TGTGCCAGCAGTGCGGGACTAGGGGAGATTTTC.

This clonotype was seen repeatedly, ten times or more. The chain joins TRBV3-1 to TRBJ1-1; D gene unclear. CDR1 is LGHDT and CDR2 is YNNKEL in the germline V gene (reference sequence). CDR3 length: 15 amino acids. V gave up 0 bases and J gave up 1 base, with 9 bases separating them. CDR3 sequence reads: CASSQDSLRNTEAFF. CDR3 nucleotides: TGTGCCAGCAGCCAAGACTCGCTTAGGAACACTGAAGCTTTCTTT.

The genes are TRBV7-6 and TRBJ2-2; D ambiguous. Trimming pared 3 bases from V and 5 bases from J, leaving 10 bases between. Per germline, CDR1 SGHVS and CDR2 FNYEAQ. The CDR3 consists of 14 residues. CDR3 amino acids: CASSFVGFTGELFF. The CDR3 DNA follows: TGTGCCAGCAGCTTCGTCGGGTTTACCGGGGAGCTGTTTTTT. Drawing the rest from reference TRBV7-6 and TRBJ2-2, the complete variable domain is GAGVSQSPRYKVTKRGQDVALRCDPISGHVSLYWYRQALGQGPEFLTYFNYEAQQDKSGLPNDRFSAERPEGSISTLTIQRTEQRDSAMYRCASSFVGFTGELFFGEGSRLTVL.

This clonotype has ten or more counts. V and J are TRBV7-9 and TRBJ1-5; D is perhaps TRBD1 (5 bases). CDR1 is SEHNR, CDR2 FQNEAQ, per germline (reference sequence). This CDR3 is built from 14 residues. The V end lost 8 bases, the J end lost 1 base, and 12 bases lay between the germline ends. CDR3 in amino acids: CASRPEGSNQPQHF. For the CDR3, the DNA is TGTGCCAGCCGGCCGGAGGGGAGCAATCAGCCCCAGCATTTT.

There are many counts of this clonotype. V usage is TRBV14 and J usage is TRBJ2-5, with D perhaps assigned TRBD1 or TRBD2 (5 bases each). Germline assignment: CDR1 SGHDN and CDR2 FVKESK. The CDR3 runs to 15 residues. Deletions cut 3 bases from V and 2 bases from J, with 13 bases between. The CDR3 region has the DNA TGTGCCAGCAGCCACATGGGGGAGTGGCAAGAGACCCAGTACTTC. The encoded protein is CASSHMGEWQETQYF.

As to this clonotype: Lacking the conserved final phenylalanine or tryptophan, this CDR3 likely reflects a read error. The chain couples TRBV20-1 to TRBJ1-1; D possibly corresponds to TRBD1 (6 bases). CDR1 and CDR2 (germline): DFQATT, SNEGSKA (reference sequence). V was pared by 6 bases and J by 0 bases, with 11 bases between. The CDR3 runs to 13 residues. The chain's CDR3 is CSAVHRVNTEAFC. The DNA for the CDR3 is TGCAGTGCCGTACACAGGGTGAACACTGAAGCTTTCTGT.

This clonotype was seen at least ten times. The chain is built from TRBV6-5 and TRBJ2-1; D may correspond to TRBD1 or TRBD2 (7 bases each). Trimming removed 6 bases from V and 5 bases from J, with 20 bases in between. This CDR3 is built from 16 residues. Per germline, CDR1 MNHEY and CDR2 SVGAGI. The DNA of the CDR3 is TGTGCCAGCAGACCCTACTCAGGGGGGGGTAACAATGAGCAGTTCTTC. Translation gives CASRPYSGGGNNEQFF.

This sequence joins TRBV19 and TRBJ2-5; either TRBD1 or TRBD2 may supply D (5 bases each). Germline CDR1 LNHDA, CDR2 SQIVND (reference sequence). The CDR3 contains 16 residues. The V gene lost 3 bases and the J gene lost 4 bases, with 18 bases spanning the gap. The CDR3 nucleotides are TGTGCCAGTAGTATCCGGGACCCCGGTGGGGTAGAGACCCAGTACTTC. This encodes CASSIRDPGGVETQYF.

This clonotype was counted many times. The chain uses TRBV10-3 and TRBJ2-7, with unresolved D. CDR1 and CDR2 from the germline V gene are ENHRY and SYGVKD. The V gene lost 3 bases and the J gene lost 0 bases, with 6 bases spanning the gap. The CDR3 loop spans 13 amino acids. This CDR3 is CAISDLNSYEQYV. CDR3 nucleotides: TGTGCCATCAGTGACCTCAACTCCTACGAGCAGTACGTC.

The chain has TRBV11-3 and TRBJ1-2; no definite D call. The CDR3 sequence is 13 residues long. Germline V CDR1 and CDR2: SGHNT, YENEEA. V was clipped by 3 bases and J by 10 bases, with 15 bases between them. CDR3 amino acids: CASSFSERNPYTF. As DNA, the CDR3 is TGTGCCAGCAGCTTCTCGGAGCGAAACCCCTACACCTTC.

This clonotype has at least ten counts. The chain has TRBV3-1 and TRBJ1-5; possible D gene TRBD1, 6 bases. The germline V and J ends were trimmed by 8 bases and 7 bases, with 18 bases remaining between them. This CDR3 has 14 residues. Germline V gene lookup returns CDR1 LGHDT and CDR2 YNNKEL (reference sequence). CDR3 amino acids: CASSFGQTSQPQHF. The CDR3 DNA sequence: TGTGCCAGCTCTTTTGGACAGACCTCCCAGCCCCAGCATTTT.

This clonotype was observed many times. The rearrangement links TRBV6-5 to TRBJ2-4; 10 positions agree with TRBD2. The CDR3 contains 16 residues. With 5 bases clipped from V and 0 bases from J, the junction kept 4 bases outside the gene matches. Per the germline V gene, CDR1 is MNHEY and CDR2 is SVGAGI. The CDR3: CASSPSGRRAKNIQYF. CDR3 nucleotide sequence: TGTGCCAGCAGTCCTAGCGGGAGAAGAGCCAAAAACATTCAGTACTTC.

This clonotype was seen only a few times. V usage is TRBV20-1 and J usage is TRBJ2-1; TRBD2 matches 8 bases. CDR1 is DFQATT and CDR2 is SNEGSKA in the germline V gene (reference sequence). The CDR3 is 12 amino acids. J was trimmed by 7 bases and V by 7 bases; bases with no gene match: 6. The CDR3 region is CSVGGAWNEQFF. The CDR3 nucleotides are TGCAGTGTCGGGGGGGCGTGGAATGAGCAGTTCTTC.

This clonotype was counted at least ten times. The CDR3 spells CATSREDRANQPQHF. The CDR3 bases are TGTGCCACCAGCAGAGAGGACAGGGCGAATCAGCCCCAGCATTTT. The chain has TRBV15 and TRBJ1-5, with TRBD1 matching over 8 bases. The V gene end was trimmed by 0 bases and the J gene end by 4 bases; junction bases not matched to a gene: 2. Germline values: CDR1 LNHNV, CDR2 YYDKDF (reference sequence). This CDR3 spans 15 amino acids.

CDR3 in amino acids: CASSAGQARDKLFF. The CDR3 DNA reads TGCGCCAGCAGCGCCGGACAGGCGCGGGACAAACTGTTTTTT. The chain couples TRBV5-1 to TRBJ1-4; TRBD1 agrees at 7 bases. Germline V gene sequence: CDR1 SGHRS, CDR2 YFSETQ. Germline trimming cut 4 bases from V and 11 bases from J; bases unmatched to any gene: 11. This CDR3 is built from 14 residues.

This clonotype was seen many times. The chain has TRBV20-1 and TRBJ1-5, with TRBD1 as a possible D gene (5 bases). The V and J ends lost 0 bases and 4 bases respectively, with 10 bases between them. Germline values: CDR1 DFQATT, CDR2 SNEGSKA (reference sequence). The CDR3 spans 14 residues. In DNA form, the CDR3 reads TGCAGTGCTAGAGATACGGCAGGGAATCAGCCCCAGCATTTT. It specifies CSARDTAGNQPQHF.

This clonotype appeared many times. This rearrangement joins TRBV20-1 to TRBJ2-5; 13 bases line up with TRBD2. V trimming: 0 bases; J trimming: 4 bases; junction bases outside the gene matches: 2. Per the germline V gene, CDR1 is DFQATT and CDR2 is SNEGSKA (reference sequence). The CDR3 has 15 residues. In DNA, the CDR3 is TGCAGTGCTAGAGACGGGACTAGCGGGGCAGAGACCCAGTACTTC. It encodes CSARDGTSGAETQYF.

This clonotype qualifies as medium-sized. This rearrangement joins TRBV10-3 to TRBJ2-4, with TRBD2 matching over 7 bases. Germline trimming cut 6 bases from V and 0 bases from J; bases unmatched to any gene: 11. Germline CDR1 reads ENHRY; CDR2 reads SYGVKD. The CDR3 spans 17 residues. In DNA form, the CDR3 reads TGTGCCATCAGCGATTCTAGCGGCGCGGGAGCCAAAAACATTCAGTACTTC. Translation gives CAISDSSGAGAKNIQYF.

By frequency in the sample, this clonotype is medium-sized. The chain employs TRBV12-3 or TRBV12-4 and TRBJ2-1, with 10 bases identical to TRBD2. This CDR3 contains 15 residues. Trimming took 5 bases from V and 7 from J; bases not matched to a gene: 8. DNA of the CDR3: TGTGCCAGCAGTGTGGCTAGCGGGAGTTGGAATGAGCAGTTCTTC. Its translation is CASSVASGSWNEQFF.

This sequence joins TRBV28 and TRBJ1-2; possibly TRBD1 for D (5 bases). V was trimmed by 3 bases and J by 5 bases, leaving 7 bases between them. CDR1 is MDHEN and CDR2 is SYDVKM in the germline V gene. This CDR3 region has 12 residues. The CDR3, as DNA: TGTGCCAGCAGTTTCCAGGGATATGGCTACACCTTC. Residues: CASSFQGYGYTF.

This clonotype showed up many times. The rearrangement uses TRBV3-1 and TRBJ2-7; 7 positions match TRBD1. CDR3 length equals 14 residues. Trimming removed 4 bases from V and 0 bases from J; junction bases left unmatched: 3. Germline values: CDR1 LGHDT, CDR2 YNNKEL (reference sequence). The CDR3 DNA reads as TGTGCCAGCAGCCCCTGGGACAGCTCCTACGAGCAGTACTTC. This sequence encodes CASSPWDSSYEQYF.

This clonotype was detected many times. J is TRBJ2-2 and V is TRBV2; either TRBD1 or TRBD2 may supply D (5 bases each). The ends were cut back, 8 bases at V and 0 bases at J, with 13 bases in the middle. The CDR3 is made up of 15 amino acids. The germline V gene encodes CDR1 SNHLY and CDR2 FYNNEI. For the CDR3, the DNA is TGTGCCAGCGGGTGGGGACCCGCGAACACCGGGGAGCTGTTTTTT. Translation: CASGWGPANTGELFF.

Ten or more counts support this clonotype. This chain uses TRBV10-2 with TRBJ1-1; D is perhaps TRBD1 (5 bases). Trimming shortened V by 2 bases and J by 5 bases, and 12 bases separated the two germline ends. Germline-derived CDR1 and CDR2 are WSHSY and SAAADI. CDR3 length: 14 residues. CDR3 nucleotide sequence: TGCGCCAGCAGTGAGCGGGGCGTTTCTACTGAAGCTTTCTTT. This encodes CASSERGVSTEAFF.

This clonotype has at least ten counts. The chain links TRBV20-1 to TRBJ1-2, with D perhaps matching TRBD1 (6 bases). The V end lost 0 bases, the J end lost 4 bases, and 18 bases lay between the germline ends. This CDR3 contains 16 residues. Germline values: CDR1 DFQATT, CDR2 SNEGSKA (reference sequence). This CDR3 is CSARDLGAPSLYGYTF. The DNA of the CDR3 is TGCAGTGCTAGAGATCTGGGGGCTCCCTCGCTCTATGGCTACACCTTC.

This clonotype showed up many times. The J gene is TRBJ1-2, the V gene TRBV27, with D possibly matching TRBD1 (5 bases). The CDR3 contains 13 residues. CDR1 MNHEY and CDR2 SMNVEV come from the germline V gene (reference sequence). Trimming left V 2 bases short and J 4 bases short, with 8 bases between. CDR3 amino acids: CASSLTGVYGYTF. CDR3 coding DNA: TGTGCCAGCAGTTTAACGGGGGTCTATGGCTACACCTTC.

This clonotype was picked up many times. This sequence joins TRBV5-1 and TRBJ2-3; D is undetermined. Germline CDR1 and CDR2: SGHRS and YFSETQ. The CDR3 is 13 residues long. Trimming removed 0 bases at V and 0 bases at J, with 2 bases between. This CDR3 is CASSLDSTDTQYF. The CDR3 nucleotides read TGCGCCAGCAGCTTGGACAGCACAGATACGCAGTATTTT.

In this sample, this clonotype turned up many times. The chain combines TRBV25-1 with TRBJ2-4, with 7 bases fitting TRBD1. This CDR3 contains 15 residues. The J segment lost 4 bases and the V segment lost 5 bases, leaving 8 bases of the junction unmatched. Germline CDR1 MGHDK, CDR2 SYGVNS. The CDR3 region is CASSWRDREKNIQYF. In DNA, the CDR3 is TGTGCCAGCAGTTGGAGAGACAGGGAGAAAAACATTCAGTACTTC.

The sample holds many counts of this clonotype. This sequence joins TRBV20-1 and TRBJ2-1, with 12 positions matching TRBD2. The CDR3 is 16 amino acids. V was pared by 6 bases and J by 10 bases, with 16 bases of the junction left unmatched. Germline values: CDR1 DFQATT, CDR2 SNEGSKA (reference sequence). CDR3 nucleotides: TGCAGTGCGAGGACAAAACTAGCGGGGGGCTCGTCCGAGCAGTTCTTC. This translates into CSARTKLAGGSSEQFF.